This T cell receptor beta chain was observed in a study of blood T cell repertoires in COVID-19. Assay: immunoSEQ multiplex PCR; the TCRdb copy retains only in-frame clones and omits some. The sample includes about 100,000 clones, roughly 79% of them seen just once. Looked up from germline, CDR1 is MNHEY and CDR2 is SVGAGI. This CDR3 contains 12 residues. V shed 4 bases, J shed 13 bases, and the junction held 3 bases outside the gene matches. This clonotype was obtained from a woman in her 70s with acute or convalescent COVID-19. The specimen was peripheral blood. The chain combines TRBV6-5 with TRBJ1-6, with 8 bases aligning to TRBD1. CDR3 loop: CASSFQGAPLHF. In DNA, the CDR3 is TGTGCCAGCAGTTTTCAGGGGGCCCCCCTCCACTTT.